The 21 T cell receptor beta chains below all came from one sample that was sequenced in a study of cytomegalovirus exposure and HLA in healthy donors. Amplification used 60 Vbeta primers and 13 Jbeta primers. Profiling relied on immunoSEQ multiplex PCR, and the TCRdb table lists in-frame clones only, not all of them. The data show about 200,000 clones, 60% to 85% seen once. The sample comprised PBMCs. The receptors were gathered from a woman aged 40 to 49 in good health and CMV-seronegative.

This chain joins TRBV4-2 and TRBJ2-1; D gene ambiguous. V lost 3 bases and J lost 0, with 12 bases in between. This CDR3 spans 16 amino acids. CDR1 and CDR2 (germline): LGHNA, YNFKEQ. The CDR3 loop reads CASSQEEEFSYNEQFF. CDR3 DNA sequence: TGTGCCAGCAGCCAGGAAGAGGAATTCTCCTACAATGAGCAGTTCTTC.

This clone was seen once. The chain has TRBV21-1 and TRBJ1-2. TRBV21-1 is a known pseudogene. The CDR3 consists of 14 residues. The CDR3 DNA is TGTGCCAGCAGCCCGGGATCTAGTGAGGATGGCTACACCTTC. This codes for CASSPGSSEDGYTF.

The genes are TRBV5-6 and TRBJ2-7, with TRBD1 identical over 9 bases. CDR1 and CDR2 from the germline V gene are SGHDT and YYEEEE. The CDR3 has 16 amino acids. The junction had 12 bases not matched to a gene; V was cut back by 5 bases and J by 3 bases. CDR3 protein: CASRLRGDRDNYEQYV. The CDR3 DNA reads as TGTGCCAGCAGACTGAGGGGGGACAGGGATAACTACGAGCAGTACGTC.

The chain joins TRBV15 to TRBJ2-7, with a possible D match to TRBD1 (6 bases). Germline V gene sequence: CDR1 LNHNV, CDR2 YYDKDF (reference sequence). This CDR3 is 15 amino acids long. V dropped 0 bases and J dropped 4 bases, with 13 bases sitting between them. The CDR3 region has the DNA TGTGCCACCAGCAGAGATTTGGGGGCCCCTTACGAGCAGTACGTC. Protein product: CATSRDLGAPYEQYV.

The chain carries TRBV25-1 and TRBJ2-1; D is undetermined. The CDR3 covers 14 residues. Germline CDR1 MGHDK, CDR2 SYGVNS. The germline V and J ends were trimmed by 2 bases and 5 bases, with 10 bases remaining between them. In nucleotides, the CDR3 is TGTGCCAGCAGTGAAGAAGGCAGGAACAATGAGCAGTTCTTC. This translates into CASSEEGRNNEQFF.

This sequence joins TRBV7-2 and TRBJ2-7, with D possibly matching TRBD2 (5 bases). The V gene's germline CDR1 is SGHTA and CDR2 FQGNSA. Trimming shortened V by 0 bases and J by 0 bases, and 9 bases separated the two germline ends. The CDR3 spans 15 residues. The CDR3 DNA reads TGTGCCAGCAGCTTAGCAGTGGGGAGCTCCTACGAGCAGTACTTC. This translates into CASSLAVGSSYEQYF.

This chain connects TRBV5-6 to TRBJ2-1; 12 bases line up with TRBD2. This CDR3 comprises 18 residues. J gave up 4 bases and V 3 bases, and 11 bases lay outside the gene matches. Germline-derived CDR1 and CDR2 are SGHDT and YYEEEE. CDR3 bases: TGTGCCAGCAGCTCGGCGACTAGCGGGAGTTTGAGGTACAATGAGCAGTTCTTC. It codes for CASSSATSGSLRYNEQFF.

This chain joins TRBV4-3 and TRBJ2-1; D is unclear. The ends were cut back, 5 bases at V and 0 bases at J, with 11 bases in the middle. The germline CDR1 and CDR2 sequences are LGHNA and YSLEER. This CDR3 has 15 amino acids. This CDR3 reads CASSGRPGSYNEQFF. CDR3 DNA sequence: TGCGCCAGCAGCGGGCGCCCTGGCTCCTACAATGAGCAGTTCTTC.

The gene calls are TRBV29-1 and TRBJ2-1, with 11 nucleotides matching TRBD2. Germline CDR1 is SQVTM and CDR2 is ANQGSEA. Trimming took 7 bases from V and 9 from J; bases not matched to a gene: 8. The CDR3 is made up of 13 amino acids. This CDR3 is CSGVAGGRGEQFF. The CDR3 bases are TGCAGCGGCGTAGCGGGAGGGCGGGGTGAGCAGTTCTTC.

This sequence joins TRBV6-5 and TRBJ2-1; maybe TRBD2 (5 bases). Deletions cut 0 bases from V and 8 bases from J, with 14 bases between. CDR3 length: 15 residues. Germline CDR1 MNHEY, CDR2 SVGAGI. The CDR3 loop reads CASSYSTTSMDEQFF. The CDR3 DNA reads as TGTGCCAGCAGTTACTCGACTACCAGTATGGATGAGCAGTTCTTC.

The V gene is TRBV7-7, the J gene TRBJ2-1; D call uncertain. The CDR3 has 13 residues. V was cut by 2 bases and J by 7 bases, with 9 bases left in between. The V gene's germline CDR1 is SSHAT and CDR2 FNYEAQ (reference sequence). The CDR3 loop is CASSLRFRNEQFF. The CDR3 nucleotides are TGTGCCAGCAGCTTACGCTTTCGGAATGAGCAGTTCTTC.

The V call is TRBV7-9, the J call TRBJ2-2, with unresolved D. Per the germline V gene, CDR1 is SEHNR and CDR2 is FQNEAQ (reference sequence). The CDR3 extends over 14 amino acids. V lost 8 bases and J 7 bases, leaving 17 bases between the germline ends. The CDR3 here is CASHSYSEGGELFF. In DNA form, the CDR3 reads TGTGCCAGCCACTCATACAGTGAAGGCGGGGAGCTGTTTTTT.

The chain employs TRBV6-5 and TRBJ2-1; D is possibly TRBD1 (5 bases). Per germline, CDR1 MNHEY and CDR2 SVGAGI. Trimming stripped 6 bases from V and 8 bases from J, with 20 bases between. The CDR3 loop spans 15 amino acids. CDR3 protein: CASSRSRVRGYEQFF. CDR3 DNA: TGTGCCAGCAGCCGCAGCCGCGTAAGGGGATATGAGCAGTTCTTC.

The chain recombines TRBV10-3 with TRBJ1-1; D might be TRBD1 (6 bases). CDR1 ENHRY and CDR2 SYGVKD come from the germline V gene. V shed 3 bases and J shed 1 base, with 12 bases lying between them. This CDR3 comprises 15 residues. The CDR3 spells CAISDQGHENTEAFF. The DNA for the CDR3 is TGTGCCATCAGTGACCAGGGACACGAGAACACTGAAGCTTTCTTT.

The chain recombines TRBV2 with TRBJ2-1; TRBD1 matches 7 bases. The CDR3 has 15 amino acids. Germline V gene sequence: CDR1 SNHLY, CDR2 FYNNEI. V trimming: 11 bases; J trimming: 3 bases; junction bases outside the gene matches: 13. CDR3 nucleotides: TGTGCCGGCACTAAGGGGGCCCCCCTCTACAATGAGCAGTTCTTC. The encoded protein is CAGTKGAPLYNEQFF.

The V call is TRBV7-9, the J call TRBJ1-2, with 9 positions matching TRBD1. J gave up 6 bases and V 2 bases, and 7 bases lay outside the gene matches. Germline V gene sequence: CDR1 SEHNR, CDR2 FQNEAQ (reference sequence). This CDR3 has 15 amino acids. The CDR3 region has the DNA TGTGCCAGCAGCTTAATATCGACAGGGGGAGATGGCTACACCTTC. Translated: CASSLISTGGDGYTF.

This clone was observed a few times. The chain employs TRBV5-1 and TRBJ1-4; D not certain. The ends were cut back, 0 bases at V and 5 bases at J, with 14 bases in the middle. This CDR3 is 16 amino acids long. Looked up from germline, CDR1 is SGHRS and CDR2 is YFSETQ. The CDR3 DNA follows: TGCGCCAGCAGCTTGGAAGCGAACCGGGTCAATGAAAAACTGTTTTTT. Translated, it gives CASSLEANRVNEKLFF.

V usage is TRBV6-5 and J usage is TRBJ2-5; perhaps TRBD2 as D (5 bases). The DNA end favors TRBJ2-7, so the J call may be wrong. This CDR3 is 14 amino acids long. Germline values: CDR1 MNHEY, CDR2 SVGAGI. The CDR3 sequence is CASSKTGISYEQYF. CDR3 coding DNA: TGTGCCAGCAGCAAGACGGGGATCTCCTACGAGCAGTACTTC.

The chain recombines TRBV6-1 with TRBJ1-2, with 8 bases fitting TRBD1. This CDR3 has 14 residues. Germline V gene data show CDR1 as MNHNS and CDR2 as SASEGT. The trim removed 1 base at V and 4 bases at J, leaving 2 bases unmatched. CDR3 residues: CASSEGTGSYGYTF. The CDR3 DNA reads as TGTGCCAGCAGTGAAGGGACAGGGAGCTATGGCTACACCTTC.

This chain uses TRBV6-5 with TRBJ1-1; D is perhaps TRBD1 (5 bases). The CDR3 totals 15 residues. In germline, CDR1 is MNHEY, CDR2 SVGAGI. Trimming pared 0 bases from V and 3 bases from J, leaving 11 bases between. The CDR3 sequence is CASSYSAGGDTEAFF. The CDR3 DNA sequence: TGTGCCAGCAGTTACTCGGCGGGGGGGGACACTGAAGCTTTCTTT.

There are a few counts of this clone. CDR3 residues: CASSLEGVTNTGELFF. The CDR3 DNA sequence: TGCGCCAGCAGCTTGGAGGGGGTGACGAACACCGGGGAGCTGTTTTTT. The J gene is TRBJ2-2, the V gene TRBV5-1; weak D call: TRBD1 (6 bases). Trimming removed 0 bases from V and 0 bases from J, with 9 bases in between. This CDR3 is built from 16 residues. CDR1 and CDR2 (germline): SGHRS, YFSETQ.